The T cell receptor (beta chain) described here comes from a study of CXCR3-negative and CXCR3-positive naive CD8 T cells. Study-wide findings and caveats: Whereas both naive subsets had comparably high diversity, memory CD8+ cells had much lower diversity. TRB CDR3 hydrophobicity was greater in CXCR3-positive naive cells than in CXCR3-negative naive cells.

CDR3 length equals 17 residues. Per germline, CDR1 SNHLY and CDR2 FYNNEI. The study made its TRB cDNA libraries by 5' RACE, adding UMI labels. TCRdb reprocessed the 5' RACE reads, with one entry per CDR3 protein and no DNA. The sample data list nearly 110,000 distinct CDR3 sequences. Concerning this clonotype itself: The antigen is not known.

Those CD8+ T cells considered naive were CD45RO-CCR7+CD27+CD95-. V and J are TRBV2 and TRBJ2-2; TCRdb selects TRBD2, and the lack of DNA leaves this call unchecked. The sequence was obtained from a human donor in good health. Some clones in this sample may be carry-over from other donors' samples. Sequencing was done on a sample of naive CXCR3+ CD8+ T cells from blood. Subset reported: CD45RO-CCR7+CD27+CD95- naive CD8+ T cells expressing CXCR3 (TNR3+). The CDR3 region is CASLREELAGETGELFF.